This TCR beta chain was captured in a study of T-cell memory formation after mild COVID-19. Overall study findings and caveats: Pre-infection memory showed some responding clones, and this suggested that cross-reactive memory joined. Most CD4+ clones that shrank were in CM and EM, while CD8+ ones turned up in EMRA.

TCRdb used MiXCR to reprocess the 5' RACE reads, holding one entry per CDR3 protein. The sample gives 300,000 or so distinct CDR3 sequences, approximately 16% of which show up once; roughly 22% is in the top ten. V lost 3 bases and J lost 7, with 15 bases in between. This CDR3 region has 15 residues. The germline CDR1 and CDR2 sequences are LGHNA and YSLEER. With regard to this clonotype: The antigen is undetermined.

The V gene is TRBV4-3, the J gene TRBJ1-4; D is unclear. The clonotype was recovered from a man aged 18 to 35 who had mild COVID-19 (a few samples of this study predate the infection). Cell type and time point are not known. Input material: PBMCs or a T cell subset sorted from them (not recorded which). CDR3 amino acids: CASSQTTHFPEKLFF. CDR3 DNA: TGCGCCAGCAGCCAGACGACCCACTTTCCTGAAAAACTGTTTTTT.